The 23 T cell receptor beta chains given below trace back to one sample, sequenced in a study of blood T cell repertoires in COVID-19. TCRdb's copy holds only in-frame clones and misses some; the assay was immunoSEQ multiplex PCR. The repertoire holds about 120,000 clones, about 85% seen once, with 3% to 4% in the top ten. Sequenced sample: peripheral blood. The receptors shown here come from a man aged 55 to 70 with acute or convalescent COVID-19.

V is TRBV28 and J is TRBJ2-2; maybe TRBD1 (5 bases). Trimming took 3 bases from V and 0 from J, leaving 14 bases between them. Germline CDR1 and CDR2: MDHEN and SYDVKM. CDR3 length equals 17 residues. CDR3 bases: TGTGCCAGCAGTTTTGGGGCGGACACCGCGAACACCGGGGAGCTGTTTTTT. Translating it yields CASSFGADTANTGELFF. The full variable domain, completed using reference TRBV28 and TRBJ2-2, is DVKVTQSSRYLVKRTGEKVFLECVQDMDHENMFWYRQDPGLGLRLIYFSYDVKMKEKGDIPEGYSVSREKKERFSLILESASTNQTSMYLCASSFGADTANTGELFFGEGSRLTVL.

This rearrangement joins TRBV9 to TRBJ1-2; 7 bases agree with TRBD1. The CDR3 has 17 amino acids. V shed 3 bases and J 0 bases; nucleotides not matched to a gene: 11. Germline-derived CDR1 and CDR2 are SGDLS and YYNGEE. As DNA, the CDR3 is TGTGCCAGCAGCGGACGACAGGGCGAACGAGCTAACTATGGCTACACCTTC. Its protein is CASSGRQGERANYGYTF.

The chain has TRBV5-1 and TRBJ2-7; a possible D gene is TRBD1 (5 bases). Germline loops: CDR1 SGHRS, CDR2 YFSETQ. V was clipped by 6 bases and J by 0 bases, with 16 bases between them. There are 15 residues in the CDR3. The CDR3 region is CASKSSTVNSYEQYF. CDR3 nucleotides: TGCGCCAGCAAATCGTCGACAGTTAACTCCTACGAGCAGTACTTC.

The chain carries TRBV7-2 and TRBJ1-1; TRBD1 agrees at 8 bases. The CDR3 contains 16 residues. Per the germline V gene, CDR1 is SGHTA and CDR2 is FQGNSA. The V and J ends lost 5 bases and 0 bases, in that order; junction bases with no gene match: 8. The CDR3 sequence is CASSARTGIMNTEAFF. CDR3 nucleotides: TGTGCCAGCAGCGCCAGGACAGGGATCATGAACACTGAAGCTTTCTTT.

The rearrangement links TRBV6-5 to TRBJ1-2; D possibly corresponds to TRBD1 (5 bases). Trimming pared 6 bases from V and 2 bases from J, leaving 10 bases between. The CDR3 totals 13 residues. Germline V gives CDR1 MNHEY, CDR2 SVGAGI. The DNA of the CDR3 is TGTGCCAGCAGCCTACAGGAGAACTATGGCTACACCTTC. This codes for CASSLQENYGYTF.

The chain recombines TRBV3-1 (or the pseudogene TRBV3-2) with TRBJ2-2, with 7 bases lining up with TRBD2. This CDR3 is 14 amino acids long. Trimming removed 8 bases from V and 6 bases from J; junction bases left unmatched: 9. Per germline, CDR1 LGHDT and CDR2 YNNKEL (reference sequence). The CDR3 coding sequence is TGTGCCAGCGCGGGGGACCTTGATCCCGGGGAGCTGTTTTTT. It encodes CASAGDLDPGELFF.

V usage is TRBV7-2 and J usage is TRBJ2-5; maybe TRBD2 (6 bases). In germline, CDR1 is SGHTA, CDR2 FQGNSA. The V end lost 6 bases, the J end lost 5 bases, and 10 bases lay between the germline ends. The CDR3 is 12 amino acids. The CDR3 DNA reads as TGTGCCAGCAGGGAGGGCCGCGAGACCCAGTACTTC. It specifies CASREGRETQYF.

The CDR3 coding sequence is TGTGCCAGCTCACCACCGACGGGAAAGGGGGACACGCAGTATTTT. It yields the protein CASSPPTGKGDTQYF. The chain has TRBV18 and TRBJ2-3; TRBD1 is a possible D gene (6 bases). V was shortened by 0 bases and J by 9 bases, with 16 bases between the two germline ends. The germline V gene has CDR1 KGHSH and CDR2 LQKENI. This CDR3 has 15 amino acids.

The chain has TRBV4-3 and TRBJ2-6, with TRBD2 matching over 8 bases. CDR1 LGHNA and CDR2 YSLEER come from the germline V gene. V was clipped by 4 bases and J by 0 bases; unmatched bases: 5. The CDR3 contains 17 residues. This CDR3 is CASSPVAGISGANVLTF. CDR3 nucleotide sequence: TGCGCCAGCAGCCCGGTAGCGGGAATCTCTGGGGCCAACGTCCTGACTTTC.

The genes are TRBV5-6 and TRBJ1-2; TRBD1 matches at 9 bases. Germline CDR1 and CDR2: SGHDT and YYEEEE. The V gene end was trimmed by 4 bases and the J gene end by 6 bases; junction bases not matched to a gene: 4. This CDR3 comprises 13 residues. The DNA of the CDR3 is TGTGCCAGCAGCCCGGGACAGGGCCATGGCTACACCTTC. Translating it yields CASSPGQGHGYTF.

The chain links TRBV23-1 to TRBJ2-1, with D tentatively TRBD2 (5 bases). TRBV23-1 is known as an ORF, though its function is uncertain. V was cut by 0 bases and J by 8 bases, with 20 bases left in between. This CDR3 spans 17 amino acids. The CDR3 coding sequence is TGCGCCAGCAGTCAATCGGAGGCCGGGCAACAAGTGGATGAGCAGTTCTTC. Residues: CASSQSEAGQQVDEQFF.

For the CDR3, the DNA is TGTGCCAGCAGCCAAGTACGGACAGGGGTAACAGATACGCAGTATTTT. It specifies CASSQVRTGVTDTQYF. The gene calls are TRBV3-1 (or the pseudogene TRBV3-2) and TRBJ2-3, with 9 nucleotides matching TRBD1. V was pared by 1 base and J by 3 bases, with 5 bases of the junction left unmatched. The CDR3 consists of 16 residues. The germline CDR1 and CDR2 sequences are LGHDT and YNNKEL (reference sequence).

This chain uses TRBV3-1 (or the pseudogene TRBV3-2) with TRBJ1-1; 7 nucleotides match TRBD1. Germline V lookup: CDR1 LGHDT, CDR2 YNNKEL (reference sequence). The CDR3 runs 13 residues. V lost 1 base, J lost 5 bases, and 1 base stayed unmatched. The CDR3 nucleotides are TGTGCCAGCAGCCAAGTCAGGGGGACTGAAGCTTTCTTT. Translation: CASSQVRGTEAFF.

This chain uses TRBV28 with TRBJ1-1, with D maybe TRBD1 (5 bases). This CDR3 contains 11 residues. The V end was cut by 6 bases, the J end by 7 bases, with 9 bases between. Germline CDR1 MDHEN, CDR2 SYDVKM. Written as DNA, the CDR3 is TGTGCCAGCAGCACGACAGATGAAGCTTTCTTT. Translated: CASSTTDEAFF.

V is TRBV4-2 and J is TRBJ2-7, with D unresolved. CDR3 length: 16 residues. V lost 0 bases and J 4 bases, leaving 16 bases between the germline ends. Germline V gene sequence: CDR1 LGHNA, CDR2 YNFKEQ. The CDR3 sequence: CASSQDLRSDKYEQYF. The CDR3 region has the DNA TGTGCCAGCAGCCAAGATCTCCGCAGTGACAAGTACGAGCAGTACTTC.

This clone was found once. This chain joins TRBV5-1 and TRBJ2-1; 7 positions match TRBD1. This CDR3 has 15 residues. Germline loops: CDR1 SGHRS, CDR2 YFSETQ. Trimming took 4 bases from V and 2 from J; bases not matched to a gene: 6. CDR3 bases: TGCGCCAGCAGCGTGGACAGGCCAACCTACAATGAGCAGTTCTTC. Translated, it gives CASSVDRPTYNEQFF.

This chain connects TRBV5-4 to TRBJ2-7, with 8 bases aligning to TRBD2. The CDR3 is 15 amino acids. Germline CDR1 is SGHNT and CDR2 is YYREEE (reference sequence). Trimming cost V 0 bases and J 5 bases; bases outside gene matches: 7. Here the CDR3 DNA reads TGTGCCAGCAGCTTGGACAGCGGGAGAGGCGACGAGCAGTACTTC. This codes for CASSLDSGRGDEQYF.

The rearrangement joins TRBV11-2 to TRBJ2-5, with a tentative D call TRBD2 (5 bases). V was cut by 4 bases and J by 5 bases, with 14 bases left in between. From germline, CDR1 is SGHAT and CDR2 FQNNGV. There are 14 residues in the CDR3. This chain's CDR3 is CASSSPTTGETQYF. The CDR3 DNA sequence: TGTGCCAGCAGCTCCCCCACAACGGGGGAGACCCAGTACTTC. Full variable domain (outside the CDR3, taken from reference TRBV11-2 and TRBJ2-5): EAGVAQSPRYKIIEKRQSVAFWCNPISGHATLYWYQQILGQGPKLLIQFQNNGVVDDSQLPKDRFSAERLKGVDSTLKIQPAKLEDSAVYLCASSSPTTGETQYFGPGTRLLVL.

This sequence joins TRBV4-2 and TRBJ1-1; D may be TRBD1 (6 bases). The CDR3 consists of 14 residues. Germline CDR1 and CDR2: LGHNA and YNFKEQ. The germline V and J ends were trimmed by 0 bases and 4 bases, with 9 bases remaining between them. The CDR3 loop reads CASSQELRGTEAFF. The CDR3 region has the DNA TGTGCCAGCAGCCAAGAACTCAGGGGCACTGAAGCTTTCTTT.

The chain recombines TRBV4-3 with TRBJ1-1, with 9 bases lining up with TRBD1. This CDR3 region has 16 residues. CDR1 and CDR2 (germline): LGHNA, YSLEER. V lost 6 bases to trimming and J lost 1 base; unmatched junction nucleotides: 9. CDR3 nucleotide sequence: TGCGCCAGCAGTTATACAGGGGGCCCGGGGAACACTGAAGCTTTCTTT. Translation: CASSYTGGPGNTEAFF.

The V and J genes are TRBV19 and TRBJ2-2, with no clear D. Germline V gene data show CDR1 as LNHDA and CDR2 as SQIVND (reference sequence). The CDR3 is 15 amino acids. The V and J ends lost 6 bases and 5 bases respectively, with 16 bases between them. The CDR3 bases are TGTGCCAGTAGAACCTACTCGACGGAGACCGGGGAGCTGTTTTTT. Protein: CASRTYSTETGELFF.

The chain has TRBV18 and TRBJ2-7, with 8 bases identical to TRBD1. The trim removed 4 bases at V and 2 bases at J, leaving 4 bases unmatched. The CDR3 sequence is 14 residues long. Germline V lookup: CDR1 KGHSH, CDR2 LQKENI. The chain's CDR3 is CASSRGQGTYEQYF. CDR3 nucleotides: TGTGCCAGCTCACGCGGACAGGGCACCTACGAGCAGTACTTC.

This chain joins TRBV11-2 and TRBJ2-5; 7 bases map to TRBD1. Per the germline V gene, CDR1 is SGHAT and CDR2 is FQNNGV. There are 14 residues in the CDR3. Trimming took 5 bases from V and 2 from J; bases not matched to a gene: 5. The CDR3 DNA sequence: TGTGCCAGCAGCCAGGGACAGTCTCAAGAGACCCAGTACTTC. Amino acids: CASSQGQSQETQYF. The complete variable domain, with remaining parts taken from reference TRBV11-2 and TRBJ2-5, reads EAGVAQSPRYKIIEKRQSVAFWCNPISGHATLYWYQQILGQGPKLLIQFQNNGVVDDSQLPKDRFSAERLKGVDSTLKIQPAKLEDSAVYLCASSQGQSQETQYFGPGTRLLVL.